Listed below are T cell receptor beta chains from one sample, sequenced in a study of PD-L1 blockade in urothelial cancer. The repertoire was sequenced with immunoSEQ multiplex PCR; TCRdb's copy has only in-frame clones and lacks some. This sample has around 33,000 clones, with roughly four fifths found just once. Sequencing was performed on PBMCs, taken around atezolizumab (anti-PD-L1) treatment. The receptors stem from a man aged 55 to 70 with urothelial cancer. The CDR3 runs from the conserved cysteine through the conserved F or W. A D gene is named only where the DNA matches it firmly. The size entry is marked missing in some rows and otherwise reads once, few, many or a size class.

clone_size,v_call,d_call,j_call,cdr3_nt,cdr3_aa
NA,TRBV11-2,NA,TRBJ2-5,TGTGCCAGCAGCACCTGGCCCCAAGAGACCCAGTACTTC,CASSTWPQETQYF
NA,TRBV7-7,TRBD1,TRBJ2-3,TGTGCTAGCAGCTCGACAGGGCGGGATACGCAGTATTTT,CASSSTGRDTQYF
few,TRBV11-3,NA,TRBJ1-4,TGTGCCAGCAGCTCCCCACCGGGGATAAGGGAAAAACTGTTTTTT,CASSSPPGIREKLFF
NA,TRBV7-2,TRBD1,TRBJ1-5,TGTGCCAGCATCCAAGACAGGGGATCGCCCCAGCATTTT,CASIQDRGSPQHF
NA,TRBV19,NA,TRBJ1-5,TGTGCCAGTAGTCCCCGGACGGGACACAATCAGCCCCAGCATTTT,CASSPRTGHNQPQHF
NA,TRBV6-1,TRBD1,TRBJ1-5,TGTGCCAGCGCTGGACAGGGCAATCAGCCCCAGCATTTT,CASAGQGNQPQHF
NA,TRBV2,NA,TRBJ1-1,TGTGCCAGCAGTTTAAGCGGGGACACTGAAGCTTTCTTT,CASSLSGDTEAFF
NA,TRBV2,TRBD1,TRBJ1-1,TGTGCCAGCCGGACCGGGACAGGGGGCTTGTACACTGAAGCTTTCTTT,CASRTGTGGLYTEAFF
NA,TRBV6-1,NA,TRBJ2-7,TGTGCCAGCAGTGAAGCGCGGACAGAGCAGTACTTC,CASSEARTEQYF
NA,TRBV30,NA,TRBJ2-7,TGTGCCTGGAGCGACAAGGACAGCTCCTACGAGCAGTACTTC,CAWSDKDSSYEQYF
NA,TRBV6-1,TRBD1,TRBJ1-5,TGTGCCAGCAGTGGTTACACAGGGGTCGGATACAATCAGCCCCAGCATTTT,CASSGYTGVGYNQPQHF
NA,TRBV2,TRBD1,TRBJ2-7,TGTGCCAGCAGCCCGGGACAGAATTACGAGCAGTACTTC,CASSPGQNYEQYF
NA,TRBV5-5,NA,TRBJ1-2,TGTGCCAGCAGCTTCGTGGGGGGAGGGGGTAACTATGGCTACACCTTC,CASSFVGGGGNYGYTF
NA,TRBV7-2,NA,TRBJ2-7,TGTGCCAGCAGCTTAAGCTACTCCTACGAGCAGTACTTC,CASSLSYSYEQYF
NA,TRBV19,TRBD2,TRBJ2-3,TGTGCCAGTAGGCCGCGGGGGGCTGGAGATACGCAGTATTTT,CASRPRGAGDTQYF
NA,TRBV5-6,NA,TRBJ1-2,TGTGCCAGCATCCGGGGGTTAGGGACGGGCTATGGCTACACCTTC,CASIRGLGTGYGYTF
NA,TRBV5-1,NA,TRBJ2-1,TGCGCCAGCAGCTTCCAACAGGGGGGGGCCTACAATGAGCAGTTCTTC,CASSFQQGGAYNEQFF
NA,TRBV11-2,TRBD1,TRBJ2-1,TGTGCCAGCAGCTTTGGACAGGGATGGTATGAGCAGTTCTTC,CASSFGQGWYEQFF
NA,TRBV7-9,NA,TRBJ2-1,TGTGCCAGCAGCTTGAGGGTAGTGGATGAGCAGTTCTTC,CASSLRVVDEQFF
NA,TRBV15,NA,TRBJ2-5,TGTGCCACCAGCCCTCATGGCGAGACCCAGTACTTC,CATSPHGETQYF
NA,TRBV6-6,NA,TRBJ2-3,TGTGCCAGCAGTTACGCAGCAGGGGATGGCACAGATACGCAGTATTTT,CASSYAAGDGTDTQYF
NA,TRBV2,TRBD1,TRBJ1-1,TGTGCCAGCAGTGAAGAACAGGGGACTGAAGCTTTCTTT,CASSEEQGTEAFF
NA,TRBV19,NA,TRBJ2-5,TGTGCCAGTAGTGCTGGGACTCACCAAGAGACCCAGTACTTC,CASSAGTHQETQYF
NA,TRBV2,NA,TRBJ1-3,TGTGCCAGCAGTGAACAGGGGCGATCTGGAAACACCATATATTTT,CASSEQGRSGNTIYF
NA,TRBV7-9,NA,TRBJ2-5,TGTGCCAGCAGCTCCGAGCGCGGGACCCAGTACTTC,CASSSERGTQYF
once,TRBV25-1,NA,TRBJ1-6,TGTGCCAGCAGTGACCCTATACAGGGTAATTCGCCCCTCCACTTT,CASSDPIQGNSPLHF
NA,TRBV9,NA,TRBJ1-1,TGTGCCAGCAGCGTTGCAGGGGAGTTTAACACTGAAGCTTTCTTT,CASSVAGEFNTEAFF
NA,TRBV13,NA,TRBJ1-1,TGTGCCAGCAGCTCGCTGGGGGGACGCACTGAAGCTTTCTTT,CASSSLGGRTEAFF
NA,TRBV27,TRBD1,TRBJ2-7,TGTGCCAGCAGTTTCTCCGACACCTCAAGACAGGGGAGCGAGCAGTACTTC,CASSFSDTSRQGSEQYF
NA,TRBV28,TRBD2,TRBJ2-2,TGTGCCAGCAGGCGAACCCTAGCGGGGGGGACCGGGGAGCTGTTTTTT,CASRRTLAGGTGELFF
few,TRBV12-5,TRBD1,TRBJ1-6,TGTGCTAGTGTTCTCCCGGGACAGGGGAGGAATTCACCCCTCCACTTT,CASVLPGQGRNSPLHF
NA,TRBV6-1,NA,TRBJ2-5,TGTGCCAGCAGTGAGAGTTTGTACCAAGAGACCCAGTACTTC,CASSESLYQETQYF
NA,TRBV6-1,NA,TRBJ2-3,TGTGCCAGCAGTGAGGGGAGTAGCACAGATACGCAGTATTTT,CASSEGSSTDTQYF
NA,TRBV30,NA,TRBJ2-5,TGTGCCTGGGGAAAGGGGGGGACGACAGGGACCCAGTACTTC,CAWGKGGTTGTQYF
NA,TRBV23-1,NA,TRBJ1-3,TGCGCCAGCATACCAACCTGGGGGCCTGGAAACACCATATATTTT,CASIPTWGPGNTIYF
NA,TRBV9,TRBD2,TRBJ2-5,TGTGCCAGCAGCGAGGGACTAGCGGGGTTGGGTCAAGAGACCCAGTACTTC,CASSEGLAGLGQETQYF
once,TRBV29-1,NA,TRBJ2-5,TGCAGCGACCGCGGACAGATACAAGAGACCCAGTACTTC,CSDRGQIQETQYF
NA,TRBV10-2,NA,TRBJ2-3,TGCGCCAGCAGTGAATGGAGCGGGCGCACAGATACGCAGTATTTT,CASSEWSGRTDTQYF
NA,TRBV4-1,NA,TRBJ1-3,TGCGCCAGCAGCCAAGCCGGGACTTCTACTGGAAACACCATATATTTT,CASSQAGTSTGNTIYF
NA,TRBV19,NA,TRBJ2-7,TGTGCCAGTAGTCCAGCCGGGACAATCTACGAGCAGTACTTC,CASSPAGTIYEQYF
NA,TRBV7-8,TRBD1,TRBJ2-5,TGTGCCAGCAGCTTAGCTGGGGGACAGCAAGAGACCCAGTACTTC,CASSLAGGQQETQYF
few,TRBV5-1,TRBD1,TRBJ1-1,TGCGCCAGCAACCAGGGACAGGGCGAAACTGAAGCTTTCTTT,CASNQGQGETEAFF
NA,TRBV19,TRBD1,TRBJ1-1,TGTGCCAGTAGTAAGGGACAGGGTTGGAGGACTGAAGCTTTCTTT,CASSKGQGWRTEAFF
NA,TRBV7-8,NA,TRBJ2-1,NA,CASSFGPGAEQFF
NA,TRBV28,NA,TRBJ1-1,TGTGCCAGCAGTTTAACCGGGACAACGAACACTGAAGCTTTCTTT,CASSLTGTTNTEAFF